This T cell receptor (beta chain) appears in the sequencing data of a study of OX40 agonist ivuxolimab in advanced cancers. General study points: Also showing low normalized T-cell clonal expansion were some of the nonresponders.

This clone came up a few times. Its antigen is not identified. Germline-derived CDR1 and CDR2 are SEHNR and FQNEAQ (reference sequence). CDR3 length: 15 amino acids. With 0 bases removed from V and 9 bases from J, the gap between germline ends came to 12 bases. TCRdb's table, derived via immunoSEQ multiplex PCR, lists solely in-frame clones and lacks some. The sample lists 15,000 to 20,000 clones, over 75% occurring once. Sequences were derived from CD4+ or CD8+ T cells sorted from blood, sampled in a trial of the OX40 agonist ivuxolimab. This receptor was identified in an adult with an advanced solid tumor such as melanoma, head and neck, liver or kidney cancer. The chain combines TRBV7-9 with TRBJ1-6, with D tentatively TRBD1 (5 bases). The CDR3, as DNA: TGTGCCAGCAGCTTAGCCCCCAGGGAGCGTTCACCCCTCCACTTT. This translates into CASSLAPRERSPLHF.